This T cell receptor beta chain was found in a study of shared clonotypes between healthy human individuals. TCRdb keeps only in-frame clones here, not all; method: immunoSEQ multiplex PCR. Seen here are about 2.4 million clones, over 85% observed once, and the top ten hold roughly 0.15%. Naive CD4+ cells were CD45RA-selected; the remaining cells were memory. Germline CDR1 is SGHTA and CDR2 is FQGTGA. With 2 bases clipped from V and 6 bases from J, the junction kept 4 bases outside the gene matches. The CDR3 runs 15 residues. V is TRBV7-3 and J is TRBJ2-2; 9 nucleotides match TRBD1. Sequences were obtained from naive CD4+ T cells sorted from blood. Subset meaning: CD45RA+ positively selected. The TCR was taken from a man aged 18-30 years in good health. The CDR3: CASSLEHRGPGELFF. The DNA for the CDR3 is TGTGCCAGCAGCTTAGAACACAGGGGGCCCGGGGAGCTGTTTTTT. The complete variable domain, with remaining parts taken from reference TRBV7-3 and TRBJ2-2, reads GAGVSQTPSNKVTEKGKYVELRCDPISGHTALYWYRQSLGQGPEFLIYFQGTGAADDSGLPNDRFFAVRPEGSVSTLKIQRTERGDSAVYLCASSLEHRGPGELFFGEGSRLTVL.